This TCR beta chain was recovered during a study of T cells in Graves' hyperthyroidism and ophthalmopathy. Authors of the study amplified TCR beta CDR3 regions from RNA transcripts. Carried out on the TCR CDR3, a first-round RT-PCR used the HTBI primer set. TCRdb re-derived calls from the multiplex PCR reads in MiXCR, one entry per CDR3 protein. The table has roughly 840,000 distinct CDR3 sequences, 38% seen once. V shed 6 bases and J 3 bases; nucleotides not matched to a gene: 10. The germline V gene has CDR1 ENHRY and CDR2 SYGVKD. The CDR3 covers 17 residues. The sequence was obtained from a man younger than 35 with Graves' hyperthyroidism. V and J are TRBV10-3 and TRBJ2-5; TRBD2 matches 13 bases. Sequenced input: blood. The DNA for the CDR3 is TGTGCCATCAGGAACGGACTAGCGGGAGCGATCGAAGAGACCCAGTACTTC. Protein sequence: CAIRNGLAGAIEETQYF.